Listed below are T cell receptor beta chains from one sample, sequenced in a study of T-cell reconstitution after alpha-beta-depleted transplantation in children. Using its own MiXCR run on the PCR reads, TCRdb lists one record per CDR3 protein. The sample contains 440,000 or so distinct CDR3 sequences, 43% of which appear only once. Material: PBMCs, obtained before TCRalphabeta/CD19-depleted stem cell transplant. Receptors were obtained from a girl aged 2-10 years with aplastic anemia, due to receive a stem cell transplant. Both conserved end residues are part of each CDR3. The D gene is left open where the match is weak. Some rows mark clone size as missing; the rest say once, few, many or name a class of expanded clone.

D	V	size	J	DNA	CDR3
-	TRBV5-1	-	TRBJ1-1	TGCGCCAGCAGCTTGGCCAGGCGGGGCACTGAAGCTTTCTTT	CASSLARRGTEAFF
-	TRBV3-1	few	TRBJ1-2	TGTGCCAGCAGCCAACAACCCCGCGGGGGCTATGGCTACACCTTC	CASSQQPRGGYGYTF
-	TRBV27	-	TRBJ2-7	TGTGCCAGCAGTTTAAAAGGGAGCTCCTACGAGCAGTACTTC	CASSLKGSSYEQYF
-	TRBV27	many	TRBJ2-1	TGTGCCAGCAGTATCTCCGGGACACTGTACAATGAGCAGTTCTTC	CASSISGTLYNEQFF
TRBD1	TRBV5-1	-	TRBJ2-3	TGCGCCAGCAGCTCGGACAGGGGAATAGATACGCAGTATTTT	CASSSDRGIDTQYF
TRBD2	TRBV5-1	many	TRBJ2-5	TGCGCCAGCAGCTTGGGACTAGCGGGAGAGACCCAGTACTTC	CASSLGLAGETQYF
TRBD2	TRBV13	few	TRBJ2-3	TGTGCCAGCAGCACCCTTGGGGGGGAATGGACGGAACGCACAGATACGCAGTATTTT	CASSTLGGEWTERTDTQYF
TRBD2	TRBV11-2	-	TRBJ2-7	TGTGCCAGCAGCGCCCACCCAGGTCGGGAGCGGGAGGGAACCTACGAGCAGTACTTC	CASSAHPGREREGTYEQYF
TRBD2	TRBV5-6	many	TRBJ2-3	TGTGCCAGCAGCTCCCAACCTGTCCGGGCTAGCGGGAGGGCCTCTACGCAGTATTTT	CASSSQPVRASGRASTQYF
-	TRBV4-2	few	TRBJ2-1	TGTGCCAGCAGCCACCCGCTAGGGGCGGGGTCCTACAATGAGCAGTTCTTC	CASSHPLGAGSYNEQFF
TRBD1	TRBV15	many	TRBJ1-1	TGTGCCACCAGGGGAGGGGGCCAGGCTTTTATGAACACTGAAGCTTTCTTT	CATRGGGQAFMNTEAFF
-	TRBV5-1	many	TRBJ2-1	TGCGCCAGCAGCTTGGCCAAAGGGAATGAGCAGTTCTTC	CASSLAKGNEQFF
-	TRBV6-1	-	TRBJ1-1	TGTGCCAGCAGTATCGGACGGCCCCTAAACACTGAAGCTTTCTTT	CASSIGRPLNTEAFF
-	TRBV5-6	-	TRBJ2-1	TGTGCCAGCACCCGAGGCTTATACAATGAGCAGTTCTTC	CASTRGLYNEQFF
-	TRBV7-9	-	TRBJ1-2	TGTGCCAGCAGCCCGGGACAAATTTATGGCTACACCTTC	CASSPGQIYGYTF
TRBD1	TRBV20-1	many	TRBJ1-2	TGCAGTGCTGGACAGGATATTCGGGACTACACCTTC	CSAGQDIRDYTF
TRBD2	TRBV12-3/TRBV12-4	-	TRBJ2-7	TGTGCCAGCAGTTTACGGAGCGGGGGGCCGCGGGGGGAGCAGTACTTC	CASSLRSGGPRGEQYF
TRBD1	TRBV20-1	-	TRBJ2-7	TGCAGTGCAAGATGGACAGGGCGCTCCTACGAGCAGTACTTC	CSARWTGRSYEQYF
-	TRBV5-1	-	TRBJ2-1	TGCGCCAGCAGCTTGGAAGCAGGGACTAATGAGCAGTTCTTC	CASSLEAGTNEQFF
-	TRBV20-1	-	TRBJ2-7	TGCAGTGGTACACTAGGGGTGGGGAACTACGAGCAGTACTTC	CSGTLGVGNYEQYF
-	TRBV6-5	-	TRBJ2-2	TGTGCCCGCAGTTACGGGGCCTCCGGGGAGCTGTTTTTT	CARSYGASGELFF
-	TRBV27	few	TRBJ2-3	TGTGCCAGCAGTCCCACTCCGTCGGGCCCAACCCCAGATACGCAGTATTTT	CASSPTPSGPTPDTQYF
TRBD2	TRBV5-1	-	TRBJ2-2	TGCGCCAGCAGCTGGACTAGCGAGAACACCGGGGAGCTGTTTTTT	CASSWTSENTGELFF
TRBD1	TRBV12-3/TRBV12-4	-	TRBJ1-5	TGTGCCAGCAGTTTTAGCCAGGACAGGTTCAGGGTATATAGCAATCAGCCCCAGCATTTT	CASSFSQDRFRVYSNQPQHF
-	TRBV20-1	many	TRBJ1-5	TGCAGTGCTAGTGCCGGGGTAAGCAATCAGCCCCAGCATTTT	CSASAGVSNQPQHF
-	TRBV5-5	few	TRBJ2-7	TGTGCCAGCAGCTTACAGGCGAACTACGAGCAGTACTTC	CASSLQANYEQYF
TRBD2	TRBV6-5	-	TRBJ2-7	TGTGCCAGCAGTTTCGGACTAGCGGGAGATACCCACGAGCAGTACTTC	CASSFGLAGDTHEQYF
-	TRBV20-1	many	TRBJ1-1	TGCAGTGCTAGAGTACTCAGGGACACTGAAGCTTTCTTT	CSARVLRDTEAFF
-	TRBV4-2	once	TRBJ2-1	TGTGCCAGCAGCCCCGGGGACCGTTACAATGAGCAGTTCTTC	CASSPGDRYNEQFF
-	TRBV10-2	-	TRBJ2-1	TGCGCCAGCAGTGAGTCGCGAGTTAAGAATGAGCAGTTCTTC	CASSESRVKNEQFF
-	TRBV5-1	-	TRBJ2-5	TGCGCCAGCAGCGTGGAGTGGCAGGGAAGTGAGACCCAGTACTTC	CASSVEWQGSETQYF
TRBD1	TRBV9	-	TRBJ2-7	TGTGCCAGCAGCGTAGTTGGGACAGGGTCGAGTAGGGCCTCTACCTACGAGCAGTACTTC	CASSVVGTGSSRASTYEQYF
-	TRBV20-1	many	TRBJ1-1	TGCAGTGCGTACGGATACACTGAATCTTTCTTT	CSAYGYTESFF
-	TRBV20-1	-	TRBJ2-5	TGCAGTGCTAGATGGGACCAAGTCCAAGAGACCCAGTACTTC	CSARWDQVQETQYF
-	TRBV6-5	-	TRBJ2-3	TGTGCCAGCAGTTATGGGGGGGCGATCACAGATACGCAGTATTTT	CASSYGGAITDTQYF
-	TRBV5-5	-	TRBJ2-3	TGTGCCAGCAGATCTAGCTCCACTAGCACAGATACGCAGTATTTT	CASRSSSTSTDTQYF
TRBD2	TRBV20-1	-	TRBJ2-7	TGCTGTGCCCCATGGGCGGGAGGGCCGACCTCCTACGAGCAGTACTTC	CCAPWAGGPTSYEQYF
-	TRBV20-1	many	TRBJ1-2	TGCAGTGCTAGAGACAGGGCTTACGGCTACACCTTC	CSARDRAYGYTF
TRBD2	TRBV18	-	TRBJ2-3	TGTGCCAGCTCCTTCGGGACTAGCGCAGATACGCAGTATTTT	CASSFGTSADTQYF
TRBD1	TRBV6-5	-	TRBJ2-5	TGTGCCACCAGTTACAGGGGACCCCAAGAGACCCAGTACTTC	CATSYRGPQETQYF
TRBD2	TRBV4-1	-	TRBJ2-2	TGCGCCAGCAGCTCATATTGGCCTAGCGGGGACACCGGGGAGCTGTTTTTT	CASSSYWPSGDTGELFF
-	TRBV6-7	-	TRBJ2-2	TGTGCCAGCCCGGGGCCGGGAGTGAGCACCGGGGAGCTGTTTTTT	CASPGPGVSTGELFF
TRBD2	TRBV20-1	-	TRBJ2-2	TGCAGTGCTAGAGATCAGGGGACTAGAGGGGTCGGGGAGCTGTTTTTT	CSARDQGTRGVGELFF
TRBD2	TRBV24-1	many	TRBJ2-3	TGTGCCCCGGAGACTAGCGGGAAGACCGTCGATACGCAGTATTTT	CAPETSGKTVDTQYF
TRBD2	TRBV4-2	few	TRBJ2-7	TGTGCCAGCAGCCAAGAGGGGACTAGCGCCTACGAGCAGTACTTC	CASSQEGTSAYEQYF
-	TRBV7-3	-	TRBJ2-3	TGTGCCAGCAGCTTAACAGGAACGACTAGCACAGATACGCAGTATTTT	CASSLTGTTSTDTQYF
-	TRBV28	-	TRBJ2-6	TGTGCCAGCAGTTTTTTTGGGGCCAACGTCCTGACTTTC	CASSFFGANVLTF
-	TRBV5-1	many	TRBJ2-4	TGCGCCAGCAGCCCGACACACCTTGGGGACATTCAGTACTTC	CASSPTHLGDIQYF
-	TRBV20-1	-	TRBJ2-2	TGCAGTGCTAGGCCCGGCCCCCACCTCACCGGGGAGCTGTTTTTT	CSARPGPHLTGELFF
-	TRBV28	many	TRBJ1-6	TGTGCCAGCAGTCTACTACGGGGAAATTCACCCCTCCACTTT	CASSLLRGNSPLHF
TRBD1	TRBV9	-	TRBJ1-2	TGTGCCAGCAGCGTTGACAGGGGAGGCGATGGCTACACCTTC	CASSVDRGGDGYTF
-	TRBV10-3	few	TRBJ2-3	TGTGCCATCAGCCTCAGGTCCCTGGGAGATACGCAGTATTTT	CAISLRSLGDTQYF
TRBD1	TRBV24-1	-	TRBJ2-7	TGTGCCACCAGTGACGGACAGGCCTACGAGCAGTACTTC	CATSDGQAYEQYF